The 23 T cell receptor beta chains in this list originate from one sample, sequenced in a study of technical replicates of blood from a few donors (dated by TCRdb to about 2017). The library was built by means of the immunoSEQ multiplex PCR assay. Not all clones reach the TCRdb copy of this immuneACCESS table, which keeps in-frame sequences only. Checked studies attribute under half of the gap to unresolved V genes and leave the rest unexplained. The sample table holds 40,000 to 55,000 clones, of which around 96% were seen once. In total, the top ten clones hold about 0.39% of the sample. What was sequenced was T cells isolated from PBMCs. Receptors were obtained from a human donor in good health.

V is TRBV5-1 and J is TRBJ2-3; 9 positions agree with TRBD1. With 4 bases clipped from V and 5 bases from J, the junction kept 8 bases outside the gene matches. The CDR3 length is 15 residues. Germline loops: CDR1 SGHRS, CDR2 YFSETQ. In nucleotides, the CDR3 is TGCGCCAGCAGCGGCCGGGGACAGGGTGGAGATACGCAGTATTTT. Its translation: CASSGRGQGGDTQYF.

V usage is TRBV30 and J usage is TRBJ1-1; tentatively, D is TRBD1 (5 bases). The CDR3 has 11 residues. Germline lookup yields CDR1 GTSNPN and CDR2 SVGIG (reference sequence). V was shortened by 4 bases and J by 5 bases, with 8 bases between the two germline ends. CDR3 amino acids: CAWTGRTEAFF. The CDR3 region has the DNA TGTGCCTGGACAGGGAGGACTGAAGCTTTCTTT.

This clone was found once. The chain links TRBV18 to TRBJ2-7; 7 bases are a match to TRBD2. From germline, CDR1 is KGHSH and CDR2 LQKENI. J was trimmed by 2 bases and V by 2 bases; bases with no gene match: 6. The CDR3 covers 15 residues. CDR3 protein: CASSPSGTKPYEQYF. The DNA of the CDR3 is TGTGCCAGCTCACCAAGTGGGACTAAACCCTACGAGCAGTACTTC.

The V gene is TRBV18, the J gene TRBJ2-1; a weak D match, TRBD1 (6 bases). Per the germline V gene, CDR1 is KGHSH and CDR2 is LQKENI. The CDR3 runs to 15 residues. With 6 bases removed from V and 2 bases from J, the gap between germline ends came to 14 bases. The CDR3 loop reads CASSLQGPTYNEQFF. CDR3 bases: TGTGCCAGCTCGTTACAGGGTCCCACCTACAATGAGCAGTTCTTC.

The J gene is TRBJ2-4, the V gene TRBV7-3; 8 nucleotides align to TRBD1. The CDR3 runs to 13 residues. The germline CDR1 and CDR2 sequences are SGHTA and FQGTGA. V gave up 4 bases and J gave up 6 bases; unmatched junction bases: 2. The CDR3 DNA reads as TGTGCCAGCAGCTCCGGGACAGGAAACATTCAGTACTTC. Its protein is CASSSGTGNIQYF.

The J gene is TRBJ1-2, the V gene TRBV7-9; 7 bases are shared with TRBD1. With V trimmed by 7 bases and J by 4 bases, 6 bases remained unmatched. CDR3 length equals 13 residues. Germline values: CDR1 SEHNR, CDR2 FQNEAQ (reference sequence). CDR3 nucleotide sequence: TGTGCCAGCAACGGACAGGACGGCTATGGCTACACCTTC. Its translation is CASNGQDGYGYTF. The full variable domain, completed using reference TRBV7-9 and TRBJ1-2, is DTGVSQNPRHKITKRGQNVTFRCDPISEHNRLYWYRQTLGQGPEFLTYFQNEAQLEKSRLLSDRFSAERPKGSFSTLEIQRTEQGDSAMYLCASNGQDGYGYTFGSGTRLTVV.

The chain has TRBV30 and TRBJ2-7, with a weak D call TRBD1 (6 bases). V lost 2 bases and J 0 bases, leaving 11 bases between the germline ends. This CDR3 comprises 14 residues. Germline values: CDR1 GTSNPN, CDR2 SVGIG (reference sequence). The CDR3 spells CAWSTGQTSYEQYF. The CDR3 DNA is TGTGCCTGGAGTACCGGACAGACCTCCTACGAGCAGTACTTC.

This sequence joins TRBV27 and TRBJ1-1; no firm D call. With 0 bases removed from V and 5 bases from J, the gap between germline ends came to 7 bases. The CDR3 has 13 residues. From germline, CDR1 is MNHEY and CDR2 SMNVEV (reference sequence). CDR3 sequence reads: CASSLSDNTEAFF. In DNA form, the CDR3 reads TGTGCCAGCAGTTTATCAGACAATACTGAAGCTTTCTTT.

The chain uses TRBV11-2 and TRBJ2-1, with 7 bases lining up with TRBD2. This CDR3 has 16 residues. The V gene's germline CDR1 is SGHAT and CDR2 FQNNGV. Trimming took 3 bases from V and 0 from J; bases not matched to a gene: 5. The CDR3 region is CASSLAGGSSYNEQFF. The CDR3 nucleotides are TGTGCCAGCAGCTTGGCCGGGGGGAGCTCCTACAATGAGCAGTTCTTC.

V and J are TRBV5-6 and TRBJ1-2; D gene unclear. The length of the CDR3 is 13 residues. Between the trimmed V and J ends, which lost 4 bases and 7 bases, there was a span of 14 bases. Germline values: CDR1 SGHDT, CDR2 YYEEEE. CDR3 protein: CASSPPGSGGYTF. CDR3 bases: TGTGCCAGCAGCCCGCCGGGATCAGGTGGCTACACCTTC.

The CDR3 nucleotides read TGCAGTGCCCGGGTGGCAGATACGCAGTATTTT. Its translation: CSARVADTQYF. J is TRBJ2-3 and V is TRBV20-1; the D is unclear. V was pared by 6 bases and J by 4 bases, with 8 bases between. The CDR3 covers 11 residues. Germline CDR1 DFQATT, CDR2 SNEGSKA (reference sequence).

This chain links TRBV10-3 with TRBJ1-1, with D possibly TRBD1 on 6 matching bases. The CDR3 loop spans 15 amino acids. The germline CDR1 and CDR2 sequences are ENHRY and SYGVKD. The V and J ends lost 6 bases and 6 bases respectively, with 20 bases between them. The CDR3, as DNA: TGTGCCATCAGCCTAGCCGAAACAGGGAGGGCTGAAGCTTTCTTT. Translation gives CAISLAETGRAEAFF.

The chain is built from TRBV7-9 and TRBJ1-2, with D perhaps TRBD1 (5 bases). V lost 5 bases, J lost 6 bases, and 10 bases lay in between. The germline V gene has CDR1 SEHNR and CDR2 FQNEAQ (reference sequence). The CDR3 has 12 residues. CDR3 in amino acids: CASSRPGDGYTF. The CDR3 nucleotides read TGTGCCAGCAGCCGACCGGGGGATGGCTACACCTTC.

The chain recombines TRBV4-1 with TRBJ1-3, with D unresolved. Germline CDR1 MGHRA, CDR2 YSYEKL. V was pared by 6 bases and J by 2 bases, with 8 bases between. CDR3 size: 13 residues. CDR3 in amino acids: CASSQTTGNTIYF. Written as DNA, the CDR3 is TGCGCCAGCAGTCAAACTACTGGAAACACCATATATTTT.

This sequence joins TRBV30 and TRBJ2-7; D not resolved. The CDR3 extends over 14 amino acids. Germline CDR1 and CDR2: GTSNPN and SVGIG (reference sequence). Trimming removed 3 bases from V and 5 bases from J, with 17 bases in between. The CDR3 region has the DNA TGTGCCTGGAGCGACATTGCTATCTGGGACGAGCAGTACTTC. Its protein product is CAWSDIAIWDEQYF.

This chain links TRBV6-1 with TRBJ2-3; possibly TRBD1 for D (6 bases). Trimming took off 6 bases at V and 4 bases at J, with 11 bases between the two ends. CDR3 length: 13 amino acids. The germline V gene encodes CDR1 MNHNS and CDR2 SASEGT. CDR3 nucleotide sequence: TGTGCCAGCAGCAGGGGTCCCCCAGATACGCAGTATTTT. It codes for CASSRGPPDTQYF.

J is TRBJ1-1 and V is TRBV6-6; no clear D gene. The V gene's germline CDR1 is MNHNY and CDR2 SVGAGI (reference sequence). V lost 0 bases and J lost 3, with 8 bases in between. The CDR3 extends over 14 amino acids. This CDR3 reads CASSYSHRDTEAFF. The CDR3 DNA reads as TGTGCCAGCAGTTACTCGCACCGGGACACTGAAGCTTTCTTT.

The chain has TRBV27 and TRBJ2-1; TRBD2 agrees at 11 bases. After removal of 8 bases from V and 7 bases from J, the junction contained 4 bases not matched to a gene. Germline lookup yields CDR1 MNHEY and CDR2 SMNVEV (reference sequence). CDR3 length: 13 residues. Here the CDR3 reads CASASGRSNEQFF. Written as DNA, the CDR3 is TGTGCCAGCGCTAGCGGGAGGTCAAATGAGCAGTTCTTC.

CDR3 in DNA: TGTGCCAGCAGTCGGCCGACAGGGCCAGAAGCTTTCTTT. Translation: CASSRPTGPEAFF. The rearrangement joins TRBV6-5 to TRBJ1-1, with 7 bases lining up with TRBD1. This CDR3 spans 13 amino acids. V was pared by 5 bases and J by 8 bases, with 8 bases of the junction left unmatched. Germline loops: CDR1 MNHEY, CDR2 SVGAGI.

This clone appeared once. The V call is TRBV9, the J call TRBJ1-1; D is perhaps TRBD1 (5 bases). The V and J ends lost 0 bases and 11 bases respectively, with 14 bases between them. CDR1 is SGDLS, CDR2 YYNGEE, per germline. This CDR3 region has 13 residues. The CDR3 DNA is TGTGCCAGCAGCGTAGGGCCAGTTACAGGTGCTTTCTTT. This codes for CASSVGPVTGAFF. The whole variable domain, filled in from reference TRBV9 and TRBJ1-1, reads DSGVTQTPKHLITATGQRVTLRCSPRSGDLSVYWYQQSLDQGLQFLIQYYNGEERAKGNILERFSAQQFPDLHSELNLSSLELGDSALYFCASSVGPVTGAFFGQGTRLTVV.

This clone occurred a few times. The chain couples TRBV6-6 to TRBJ1-1, with D possibly being TRBD1 (6 bases). This CDR3 comprises 15 residues. Trimming removed 2 bases from V and 5 bases from J, with 15 bases in between. The germline V gene has CDR1 MNHNY and CDR2 SVGAGI (reference sequence). CDR3 coding DNA: TGTGCCAGCAGTTACCCCACTACAGGGAATACTGAAGCTTTCTTT. Amino acid sequence: CASSYPTTGNTEAFF.

V and J are TRBV19 and TRBJ1-2, with 7 positions matching TRBD1. CDR1 is LNHDA, CDR2 SQIVND, per germline (reference sequence). V gave up 4 bases and J gave up 5 bases; unmatched junction bases: 1. This CDR3 has 12 residues. CDR3 loop: CASSTGGYGYTF. CDR3 nucleotide sequence: TGTGCCAGTAGTACAGGGGGTTATGGCTACACCTTC.

This chain links TRBV4-2 with TRBJ1-1; D possibly corresponds to TRBD1 (5 bases). This CDR3 is 17 amino acids long. V was trimmed by 1 base and J by 3 bases, leaving 18 bases between them. CDR1 is LGHNA, CDR2 YNFKEQ, per germline. This CDR3 is CASSQGTGHPGDTEAFF. The CDR3 DNA reads as TGTGCCAGCAGCCAAGGCACAGGCCACCCGGGGGACACTGAAGCTTTCTTT.